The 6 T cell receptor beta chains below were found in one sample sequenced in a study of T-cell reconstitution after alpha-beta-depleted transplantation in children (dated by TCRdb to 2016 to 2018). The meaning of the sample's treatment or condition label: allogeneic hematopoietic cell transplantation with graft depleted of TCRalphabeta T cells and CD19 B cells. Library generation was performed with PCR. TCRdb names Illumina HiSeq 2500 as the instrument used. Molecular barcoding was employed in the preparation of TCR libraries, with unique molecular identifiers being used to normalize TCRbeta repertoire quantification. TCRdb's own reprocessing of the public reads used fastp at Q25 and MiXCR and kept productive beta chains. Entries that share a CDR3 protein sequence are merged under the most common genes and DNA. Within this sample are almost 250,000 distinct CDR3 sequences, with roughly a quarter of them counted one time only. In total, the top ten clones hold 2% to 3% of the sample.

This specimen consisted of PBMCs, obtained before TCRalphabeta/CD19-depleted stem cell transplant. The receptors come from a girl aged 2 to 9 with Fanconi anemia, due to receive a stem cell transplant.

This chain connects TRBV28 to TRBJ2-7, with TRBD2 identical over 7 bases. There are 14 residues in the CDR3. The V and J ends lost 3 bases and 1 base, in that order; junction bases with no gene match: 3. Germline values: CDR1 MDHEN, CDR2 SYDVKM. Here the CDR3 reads CASSFQRGSYEQYF. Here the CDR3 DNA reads TGTGCCAGCAGTTTCCAGCGGGGATCCTACGAGCAGTACTTC.

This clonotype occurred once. CDR3 region: CASSLIQIDEQFF. CDR3 coding DNA: TGTGCCAGCAGCTTAATCCAGATCGATGAGCAGTTCTTC. The gene calls are TRBV7-2 and TRBJ2-1; D gene ambiguous. Trimming removed 2 bases at V and 8 bases at J, with 10 bases between. The CDR3 has 13 residues. Germline assignment: CDR1 SGHTA and CDR2 FQGNSA.

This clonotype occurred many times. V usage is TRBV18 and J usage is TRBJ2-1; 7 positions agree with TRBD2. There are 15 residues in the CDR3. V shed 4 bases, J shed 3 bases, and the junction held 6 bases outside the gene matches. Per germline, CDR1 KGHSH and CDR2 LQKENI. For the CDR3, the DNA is TGTGCCAGCTCACTGTCCGGGACTAACTACAATGAGCAGTTCTTC. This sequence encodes CASSLSGTNYNEQFF.

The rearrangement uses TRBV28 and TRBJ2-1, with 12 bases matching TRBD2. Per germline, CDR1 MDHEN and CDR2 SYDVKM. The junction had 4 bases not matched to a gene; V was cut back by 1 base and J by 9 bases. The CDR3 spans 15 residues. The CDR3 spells CASSLSSGRAGEQFF. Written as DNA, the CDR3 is TGTGCCAGCAGTTTATCTAGCGGGAGGGCCGGTGAGCAGTTCTTC.

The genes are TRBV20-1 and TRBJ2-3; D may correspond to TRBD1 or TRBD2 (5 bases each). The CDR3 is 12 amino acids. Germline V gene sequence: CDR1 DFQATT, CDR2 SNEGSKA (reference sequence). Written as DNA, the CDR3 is TGCAAGGGAACGGGGACGGGAGATACGCAGTATTTT. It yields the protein CKGTGTGDTQYF.

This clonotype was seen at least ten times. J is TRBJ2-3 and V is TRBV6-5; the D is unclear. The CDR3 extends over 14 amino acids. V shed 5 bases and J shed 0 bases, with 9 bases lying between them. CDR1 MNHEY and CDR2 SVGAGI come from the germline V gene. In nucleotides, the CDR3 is TGTGCCAGCAGTCGTCTAGACAGCACAGATACGCAGTATTTT. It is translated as CASSRLDSTDTQYF.